The 4 T cell receptor beta chains below come from one sample, sequenced in a study of blood T cell repertoires in COVID-19. Using immunoSEQ multiplex PCR, the repertoire was profiled, and TCRdb retains in-frame clones only, with some absent. Among nearly 100,000 clones listed, roughly 90% were seen once. The sequenced sample was peripheral blood. The receptors were sampled from a man older than 75 with acute or convalescent COVID-19.

The gene calls are TRBV10-1 and TRBJ1-2; the D is unclear. Trimming removed 4 bases from V and 5 bases from J, with 11 bases in between. The germline gives CDR1 WNHNN, CDR2 SYGVQD (reference sequence). The CDR3 runs 13 residues. Here the CDR3 DNA reads TGCGCCAGCAGTGCTAGGTCTAGGTATGGCTACACCTTC. Translated, it gives CASSARSRYGYTF.

J is TRBJ2-2 and V is TRBV28, with 9 bases lining up with TRBD1. With V trimmed by 6 bases and J by 0 bases, 2 bases remained unmatched. Germline V gene lookup returns CDR1 MDHEN and CDR2 SYDVKM. The CDR3 runs to 15 residues. The CDR3: CASRTGGPNTGELFF. The CDR3 coding sequence is TGTGCCAGCAGAACAGGGGGCCCGAACACCGGGGAGCTGTTTTTT.

V is TRBV19 and J is TRBJ2-7, with a weak D call TRBD2 (5 bases). V lost 5 bases and J lost 0, with 11 bases in between. CDR3 length: 14 amino acids. The germline gives CDR1 LNHDA, CDR2 SQIVND (reference sequence). The CDR3 region is CASSSQTSSYEQYF. CDR3 DNA sequence: TGTGCCAGTAGTTCGCAAACTAGCTCCTACGAGCAGTACTTC. Variable domain in full (rest from reference TRBV19 and TRBJ2-7): DGGITQSPKYLFRKEGQNVTLSCEQNLNHDAMYWYRQDPGQGLRLIYYSQIVNDFQKGDIAEGYSVSREKKESFPLTVTSAQKNPTAFYLCASSSQTSSYEQYFGPGTRLTVT.

The chain carries TRBV3-1 (or the pseudogene TRBV3-2) and TRBJ2-1, with D possibly being TRBD2 (5 bases). CDR1 and CDR2 (germline): LGHDT, YNNKEL (reference sequence). The CDR3 spans 14 residues. Trimming left V 4 bases short and J 7 bases short, with 14 bases between. This CDR3 is CASSPSASRNEQFF. CDR3 DNA: TGTGCCAGCAGCCCGTCCGCTAGCCGGAATGAGCAGTTCTTC.